These 32 T cell receptor beta chains originate from one sample sequenced in a study of blood T cell repertoires in COVID-19. Here immunoSEQ multiplex PCR was the method, and the copy in TCRdb shows in-frame clones only, minus some. Seen here are about 46,000 clones, roughly four fifths observed once, and the top ten hold approximately 8.2%. Sequenced material: peripheral blood. Source of these receptors: a man in his sixties with acute or convalescent COVID-19.

This chain uses TRBV13 with TRBJ2-7; D may be TRBD1 (5 bases). The CDR3 is made up of 15 amino acids. The V gene lost 0 bases and the J gene lost 6 bases, with 15 bases spanning the gap. Germline CDR1 is PRHDT and CDR2 is FYEKMQ (reference sequence). In DNA, the CDR3 is TGTGCCAGCAGCTTAGGGGGCAGGGAAGATCGCGAGCAGTACTTC. Residues: CASSLGGREDREQYF.

The chain carries TRBV9 and TRBJ2-3; D might be TRBD2 (7 bases). Germline assignment: CDR1 SGDLS and CDR2 YYNGEE. CDR3 size: 15 residues. V gave up 1 base and J gave up 6 bases, with 15 bases separating them. The CDR3 region is CASSVSPGGPDTQYF. For the CDR3, the DNA is TGTGCCAGCAGCGTAAGTCCGGGGGGCCCGGATACGCAGTATTTT.

This rearrangement joins TRBV9 to TRBJ1-5, with D hard to call. The V and J ends lost 4 bases and 7 bases respectively, with 18 bases between them. CDR1 SGDLS and CDR2 YYNGEE come from the germline V gene. The CDR3 length is 15 residues. The CDR3 loop reads CASSRGSENRQPQHF. In nucleotides, the CDR3 is TGTGCCAGCAGCCGAGGATCAGAGAATCGACAGCCCCAGCATTTT.

The chain carries TRBV25-1 and TRBJ2-2, with TRBD2 matching 9 bases. Germline V lookup: CDR1 MGHDK, CDR2 SYGVNS. The CDR3 is 15 residues long. Trimming at V came to 5 bases and at J to 7 bases, leaving 8 bases not matched to a gene. The CDR3 bases are TGTGCCAGCAGTTCAGCGGGGGGTTTGGACGGGGAGCTGTTTTTT. Amino acid sequence: CASSSAGGLDGELFF.

V usage is TRBV3-1 (or the pseudogene TRBV3-2) and J usage is TRBJ1-5; weak D call: TRBD1 (5 bases). CDR1 is LGHDT and CDR2 is YNNKEL in the germline V gene (reference sequence). The length of the CDR3 is 15 residues. Trimming pared 0 bases from V and 6 bases from J, leaving 12 bases between. For the CDR3, the DNA is TGTGCCAGCAGCCAAGATGGGAGGGGTGGTCAGCCCCAGCATTTT. This encodes CASSQDGRGGQPQHF.

In its sample, this clone was seen once. In DNA form, the CDR3 reads TGTGCCAGCTCACCACGGGGGACAGGGGGTACCTCTGGAAACACCATATATTTT. Protein: CASSPRGTGGTSGNTIYF. The chain couples TRBV18 to TRBJ1-3, with TRBD1 matching 11 bases. Trimming removed 1 base from V and 0 bases from J; junction bases left unmatched: 5. Per germline, CDR1 KGHSH and CDR2 LQKENI. CDR3 length: 18 amino acids.

This clone showed up just once. The V and J genes are TRBV21-1 and TRBJ1-1. TRBV21-1 is given as a pseudogene. This CDR3 has 11 residues. CDR3 DNA sequence: TGTGCCAGCCGGGGGGCTCGTGAAGCTTTCTTT. Its protein is CASRGAREAFF.

This chain joins TRBV6-5 and TRBJ1-1; D call uncertain. Germline V gene data show CDR1 as MNHEY and CDR2 as SVGAGI. With 10 bases removed from V and 6 bases from J, the gap between germline ends came to 15 bases. The CDR3 runs 12 residues. CDR3 sequence (DNA): TGTGCCACCGGTGGACTGAGCCCTGAAGCTTTCTTT. This encodes CATGGLSPEAFF.

V and J are TRBV4-1 and TRBJ1-5; no clear D. Germline V gene data show CDR1 as MGHRA and CDR2 as YSYEKL. With 1 base removed from V and 4 bases from J, the gap between germline ends came to 11 bases. This CDR3 comprises 15 residues. CDR3 nucleotides: TGCGCCAGCAGCCAAGCGTTCTGGAGGAATCAGCCCCAGCATTTT. Translating gives CASSQAFWRNQPQHF.

The chain links TRBV10-2 to TRBJ1-1; D not resolved. This CDR3 contains 12 residues. Trimming took 7 bases from V and 0 from J, leaving 6 bases between them. Germline V CDR1 and CDR2: WSHSY, SAAADI. The CDR3 bases are TGCGCCAGCACCTCGTTGAACACTGAAGCTTTCTTT. It translates to CASTSLNTEAFF.

This clone was seen a handful of times. The chain combines TRBV11-2 with TRBJ2-7; D gene uncertain. The CDR3 contains 12 residues. Deletions cut 5 bases from V and 7 bases from J, with 12 bases between. Germline loops: CDR1 SGHAT, CDR2 FQNNGV. CDR3 bases: TGTGCCAGCAGCCACGTACCCGGGGAGCAGTACTTC. Translation gives CASSHVPGEQYF.

This clone has only one observation. This sequence joins TRBV9 and TRBJ1-2; D remains unclear. The CDR3 covers 14 residues. The V and J ends lost 0 bases and 4 bases respectively, with 10 bases between them. Germline V gene sequence: CDR1 SGDLS, CDR2 YYNGEE. CDR3 residues: CASSVADLAYGYTF. CDR3 coding DNA: TGTGCCAGCAGCGTAGCAGACTTGGCCTATGGCTACACCTTC.

The chain employs TRBV9 and TRBJ2-2; D may be TRBD2 (7 bases). Deletions cut 0 bases from V and 6 bases from J, with 15 bases between. The CDR3 loop spans 16 amino acids. Looked up from germline, CDR1 is SGDLS and CDR2 is YYNGEE. CDR3 protein: CASSVVGGGGPGELFF. The CDR3 DNA is TGTGCCAGCAGCGTAGTTGGGGGCGGGGGTCCCGGGGAGCTGTTTTTT.

V and J are TRBV6-2 or TRBV6-3 and TRBJ2-3; 8 positions match TRBD2. V was pared by 5 bases and J by 7 bases, with 14 bases of the junction left unmatched. Looked up from germline, CDR1 is MNHEY and CDR2 is SVGEGT. The CDR3 contains 16 residues. The CDR3 loop reads CASSHRGGGGWNTQYF. CDR3 bases: TGTGCCAGCAGTCACCGTGGGGGCGGGGGGTGGAATACGCAGTATTTT.

CDR3 sequence (DNA): TGTGCCAGCAGTGATACTACAGGGGTAGCCGGGGCCAACGTCCTGACTTTC. This translates into CASSDTTGVAGANVLTF. This chain links TRBV6-1 with TRBJ2-6; 7 bases are shared with TRBD1. The ends lost 3 bases at V and 4 bases at J; junction bases unmatched: 9. This CDR3 region has 17 residues. Looked up from germline, CDR1 is MNHNS and CDR2 is SASEGT.

The rearrangement links TRBV5-1 to TRBJ1-1; 7 bases line up with TRBD1. The CDR3 has 14 residues. The germline V gene encodes CDR1 SGHRS and CDR2 YFSETQ. V lost 4 bases and J lost 5; bases outside the gene matches: 8. The CDR3 DNA follows: TGCGCCAGCAGCCCCTGGGACAGCCAGACTGAAGCTTTCTTT. Protein: CASSPWDSQTEAFF.

The rearrangement joins TRBV6-5 to TRBJ1-5; 8 positions agree with TRBD1. With V trimmed by 6 bases and J by 1 base, 5 bases remained unmatched. From germline, CDR1 is MNHEY and CDR2 SVGAGI. This CDR3 has 15 amino acids. This CDR3 is CASSPGGSSNQPQHF. DNA of the CDR3: TGTGCCAGCAGCCCAGGGGGCTCCAGCAATCAGCCCCAGCATTTT.

V and J are TRBV5-1 and TRBJ1-3; D is possibly TRBD1 (6 bases). Trimming shortened V by 4 bases and J by 0 bases, and 14 bases separated the two germline ends. Germline V gene sequence: CDR1 SGHRS, CDR2 YFSETQ. The length of the CDR3 is 16 residues. CDR3 bases: TGCGCCAGCAGCAATAACAGGGCAGGCTCTGGAAACACCATATATTTT. Protein product: CASSNNRAGSGNTIYF.

The chain is built from TRBV19 and TRBJ2-7; no firm D call. Germline CDR1 and CDR2: LNHDA and SQIVND (reference sequence). This CDR3 has 14 residues. Deletions cut 5 bases from V and 3 bases from J, with 14 bases between. This CDR3 reads CASSSAASGYEQYF. CDR3 bases: TGTGCCAGTAGTTCCGCCGCGTCGGGCTACGAGCAGTACTTC.

The rearrangement uses TRBV11-3 and TRBJ2-1; D perhaps matches TRBD2 (6 bases). The CDR3 is 15 amino acids. Germline CDR1 SGHNT, CDR2 YENEEA. Trimming left V 5 bases short and J 10 bases short, with 21 bases between. The CDR3 region has the DNA TGTGCCAGCAGCCCACGCCAAACTCACAGCGGGGAGCAGTTCTTC. Translation: CASSPRQTHSGEQFF. Complete variable domain (other parts from reference TRBV11-3 and TRBJ2-1): EAGVVQSPRYKIIEKKQPVAFWCNPISGHNTLYWYLQNLGQGPELLIRYENEEAVDDSQLPKDRFSAERLKGVDSTLKIQPAELGDSAVYLCASSPRQTHSGEQFFGPGTRLTVL.

This chain links TRBV29-1 with TRBJ2-1, with 9 bases that match TRBD2. The ends lost 2 bases at V and 7 bases at J; junction bases unmatched: 9. Germline values: CDR1 SQVTM, CDR2 ANQGSEA. The CDR3 runs to 15 residues. CDR3 loop: CSVEPAGGHENEQFF. The CDR3 region has the DNA TGCAGCGTTGAACCGGCGGGGGGGCACGAAAATGAGCAGTTCTTC.

V usage is TRBV6-1 and J usage is TRBJ1-5; TRBD1 aligns across 9 bases. Looked up from germline, CDR1 is MNHNS and CDR2 is SASEGT. Trimming took 4 bases from V and 4 from J; bases not matched to a gene: 11. The CDR3 has 17 residues. CDR3 region: CASSVIAGTGLNQPQHF. The CDR3 DNA follows: TGTGCCAGCAGTGTAATAGCCGGGACAGGGTTAAATCAGCCCCAGCATTTT.

The rearrangement uses TRBV6-2 or TRBV6-3 and TRBJ1-1, with 7 positions matching TRBD1. The CDR3 contains 16 residues. J gave up 2 bases and V 2 bases, and 8 bases lay outside the gene matches. CDR1 and CDR2 from the germline V gene are MNHEY and SVGEGT. The CDR3 bases are TGTGCCAGCAGTTACCTACAGGGGCGAACTAACACTGAAGCTTTCTTT. This gives the protein CASSYLQGRTNTEAFF.

The chain employs TRBV5-4 and TRBJ1-2; the D is unclear. The V gene lost 0 bases and the J gene lost 6 bases, with 15 bases spanning the gap. The CDR3 is made up of 15 amino acids. Per the germline V gene, CDR1 is SGHNT and CDR2 is YYREEE (reference sequence). This CDR3 is CASSLAGGSLNGYTF. CDR3 DNA: TGTGCCAGCAGCTTGGCCGGAGGGTCCTTAAATGGCTACACCTTC.

This chain joins TRBV6-1 and TRBJ1-5; no reliable D call. The CDR3 consists of 17 residues. The germline gives CDR1 MNHNS, CDR2 SASEGT. V was pared by 1 base and J by 0 bases, with 13 bases between. As DNA, the CDR3 is TGTGCCAGCAGTGAAGTTGAGACACATCTTAGCAATCAGCCCCAGCATTTT. Its protein product is CASSEVETHLSNQPQHF.

This rearrangement joins TRBV7-9 to TRBJ1-4, with 9 bases aligning to TRBD1. Germline V gives CDR1 SEHNR, CDR2 FQNEAQ (reference sequence). The J segment lost 5 bases and the V segment lost 4 bases, leaving 5 bases of the junction unmatched. This CDR3 is 15 amino acids long. CDR3 sequence: CASSSTGGKNEKLFF. The CDR3 DNA sequence: TGTGCCAGCAGCTCCACAGGGGGCAAGAATGAAAAACTGTTTTTT.

This clone was detected once. This chain links TRBV5-8 with TRBJ2-3, with D perhaps matching TRBD1 (5 bases). The CDR3 sequence is 15 residues long. The germline gives CDR1 SGHTS, CDR2 YDEGEE. Trimming removed 4 bases from V and 2 bases from J, with 14 bases in between. For the CDR3, the DNA is TGTGCCAGCAGCCCTCGGACATTTACCACAGATACGCAGTATTTT. As protein: CASSPRTFTTDTQYF. Complete variable domain (other parts from reference TRBV5-8 and TRBJ2-3): EAGVTQSPTHLIKTRGQQATLRCSPISGHTSVYWYQQALGLGLQFLLWYDEGEERNRGNFPPRFSGRQFPNYSSELNVNALELEDSALYLCASSPRTFTTDTQYFGPGTRLTVL.

The chain has TRBV19 and TRBJ1-6, with 7 bases identical to TRBD1. V shed 6 bases, J shed 9 bases, and the junction held 8 bases outside the gene matches. Germline CDR1 and CDR2: LNHDA and SQIVND (reference sequence). This CDR3 region has 14 residues. The CDR3 here is CASSGQAKASPLHF. The CDR3 DNA is TGTGCCAGTAGCGGACAGGCCAAGGCTTCACCCCTCCACTTT.

CDR3 DNA: TGCAGCGTTGAGTCCCGGGACAGTTACGGCTACACCTTC. It encodes CSVESRDSYGYTF. The chain has TRBV29-1 and TRBJ1-2; 7 positions match TRBD1. The junction had 9 bases not matched to a gene; V was cut back by 3 bases and J by 8 bases. The CDR3 runs to 13 residues. From germline, CDR1 is SQVTM and CDR2 ANQGSEA. Supplemented by reference TRBV29-1 and TRBJ1-2, the full variable domain reads SAVISQKPSRDICQRGTSLTIQCQVDSQVTMMFWYRQQPGQSLTLIATANQGSEATYESGFVIDKFPISRPNLTFSTLTVSNMSPEDSSIYLCSVESRDSYGYTFGSGTRLTVV.

This chain uses TRBV24-1 with TRBJ2-5; a weak D match, TRBD2 (6 bases). The germline gives CDR1 KGHDR, CDR2 SFDVKD. This CDR3 is built from 16 residues. The V end was cut by 2 bases, the J end by 2 bases, with 14 bases between. The CDR3 DNA sequence: TGTGCCACCAGTGATTGGGGCGGGACGAATCAAGAGACCCAGTACTTC. This encodes CATSDWGGTNQETQYF.

The J gene is TRBJ1-1, the V gene TRBV5-1; D is possibly TRBD1 (5 bases). The CDR3 is 15 amino acids. CDR1 and CDR2 from the germline V gene are SGHRS and YFSETQ. Trimming stripped 2 bases from V and 1 base from J, with 12 bases between. CDR3 bases: TGCGCCAGCAGCTTATATGGGGCCGAGAACACTGAAGCTTTCTTT. Translated: CASSLYGAENTEAFF. Based on the CDR3 plus reference TRBV5-1 and TRBJ1-1, the full variable domain is KAGVTQTPRYLIKTRGQQVTLSCSPISGHRSVSWYQQTPGQGLQFLFEYFSETQRNKGNFPGRFSGRQFSNSRSEMNVSTLELGDSALYLCASSLYGAENTEAFFGQGTRLTVV.

The rearrangement joins TRBV2 to TRBJ1-2, with D possibly matching TRBD1 (6 bases). Germline assignment: CDR1 SNHLY and CDR2 FYNNEI. The CDR3 length is 15 residues. V lost 5 bases to trimming and J lost 3 bases, with 16 bases between them. CDR3 nucleotides: TGTGCCAGCAGTAGTCCCAGGGGTGGGGACTATGGCTACACCTTC. Protein: CASSSPRGGDYGYTF.